The present T cell receptor (beta chain) was sequenced within a study of beta chain features in type 1 diabetes. Study information: Researchers looked at fewer than 120,000,000 sorted cells across all samples. The study's findings and limits: Possible PCR preference for shorter templates applied equally to patients and controls. Here, the possible influence of HLA type (on TCRB rearrangement) remained unresolved.

Expressed TCRB transcripts were sequenced after all isolated RNA was converted to cDNA. Clones were sequenced by immunoSEQ multiplex PCR, and TCRdb holds only the in-frame ones, with some missing. The sample includes about 340,000 clones, less than 9.5% of them seen just once. As concerns this clone: What it binds is not known.

CDR3 length: 13 residues. Germline CDR1 reads MDHEN; CDR2 reads SYDVKM. Trimming pared 3 bases from V and 8 bases from J, leaving 13 bases between. The origin of this receptor is a woman younger than 35 in good health. The rearrangement uses TRBV28 and TRBJ2-5; D is perhaps TRBD1 (5 bases). Sequenced sample: central memory CD4+ T cells from blood. CDR3 region: CASSLPTQGTQYF. CDR3 DNA: TGTGCCAGCAGTTTGCCCACCCAGGGAACCCAGTACTTC.